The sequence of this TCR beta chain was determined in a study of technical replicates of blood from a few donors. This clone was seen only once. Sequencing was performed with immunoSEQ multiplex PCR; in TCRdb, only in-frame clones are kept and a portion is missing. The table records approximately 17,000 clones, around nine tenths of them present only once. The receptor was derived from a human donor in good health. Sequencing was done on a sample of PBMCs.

The CDR3 nucleotides read TGTGCCAGTAGGGGATTTCACAATGAGCAGTTCTTC. Translation: CASRGFHNEQFF. The V call is TRBV6-1, the J call TRBJ2-1; a possible D gene is TRBD1 (5 bases). Germline loops: CDR1 MNHNS, CDR2 SASEGT. V was cut by 9 bases and J by 5 bases, with 11 bases left in between. This CDR3 is 12 amino acids long.